This TCR beta chain is drawn from a study of technical replicates of blood from a few donors. The method was immunoSEQ multiplex PCR; TCRdb's version includes in-frame clones alone and lacks a portion of them. Here the sample spans 95,000 to 100,000 clones, 90% to 97% being singletons. The CDR3 runs 14 residues. Germline CDR1 and CDR2: SEHNR and FQNEAQ (reference sequence). V shed 3 bases and J shed 2 bases, with 7 bases lying between them. With regard to this clone: The same CDR3 can be traced to other DNA sequences in this sample.

This chain joins TRBV7-9 and TRBJ2-2, with TRBD2 as a possible D gene (5 bases). Input material: T cells isolated from PBMCs. The sequence was obtained from a human donor in good health. The CDR3 region has the DNA TGTGCCAGCAGCTTTGCGGGCAACACCGGGGAGCTGTTTTTT. Translation gives CASSFAGNTGELFF.